The clone carrying this TCR beta chain was picked up a small number of times. The data were obtained in a study of response to subunit inactivated influenza vaccine. The CDR3 is 14 residues long. V dropped 0 bases and J dropped 7; count of bases not matched to a gene: 3. Germline-derived CDR1 and CDR2 are WNHNN and SYGVQD (reference sequence). TCRdb analysed the RT-PCR reads with MiXCR anew, one entry per CDR3 protein. The sample yields 280,000 or so distinct CDR3 sequences, 21% seen once. The chain couples TRBV10-1 to TRBJ1-3, with TRBD1 matching 7 bases. The TCR originated in a man aged 45 to 75 who received an inactivated influenza vaccine. The input for sequencing was PBMCs from blood, taken about 19 months after vaccination. CDR3 amino acids: CASSESGTANTIYF. The DNA of the CDR3 is TGCGCCAGCAGTGAGTCCGGGACAGCCAACACCATATATTTT.